This T cell receptor beta chain was retrieved from a study of a mutant IDH1 vaccine in newly diagnosed glioma. Study as a whole: Onset of vaccination occurred 4-6 weeks following radiotherapy alone, or with temozolomide cycles.

Worth noting for this clone: The target antigen is unknown.

Measured with immunoSEQ multiplex PCR; TCRdb has only the in-frame clones, and not every one. Among about 50,000 clones listed, around three quarters were seen once. Time point meaning: week 47, end of study. Each dose of the vaccine consisted of 300 ug of mutant IDH1 20-mer peptide, with topical imiquimod. In weeks 1, 3, 5, 7, 11, 15, 19 and 23, patients were immunized, eight times in all. V was trimmed by 6 bases and J by 5 bases, leaving 18 bases between them. The CDR3 is 15 amino acids. The germline V gene encodes CDR1 SGHRS and CDR2 YFSETQ. The clonotype originates from a woman between 35 and 50 years old with glioma. Some clones in this sample may be carry-over from other donors' samples. The gene calls are TRBV5-1 and TRBJ2-1; perhaps TRBD1 as D (6 bases). Source: PBMCs, taken from a glioma patient whose treatment included an IDH1 peptide vaccine. The CDR3 nucleotides are TGCGCCAGCATGGGGCCAGGGGCTGCAAACAATGAGCAGTTCTTC. Its protein is CASMGPGAANNEQFF.